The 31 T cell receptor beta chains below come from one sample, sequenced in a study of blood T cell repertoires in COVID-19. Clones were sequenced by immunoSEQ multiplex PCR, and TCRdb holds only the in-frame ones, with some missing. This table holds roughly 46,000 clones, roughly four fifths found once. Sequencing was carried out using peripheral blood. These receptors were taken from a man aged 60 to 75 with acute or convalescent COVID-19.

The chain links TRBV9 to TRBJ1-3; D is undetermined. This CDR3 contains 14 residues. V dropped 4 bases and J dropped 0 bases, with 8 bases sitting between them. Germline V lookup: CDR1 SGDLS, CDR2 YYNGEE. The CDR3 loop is CASSRVLSGNTIYF. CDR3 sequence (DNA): TGTGCCAGCAGCCGAGTCCTCTCTGGAAACACCATATATTTT.

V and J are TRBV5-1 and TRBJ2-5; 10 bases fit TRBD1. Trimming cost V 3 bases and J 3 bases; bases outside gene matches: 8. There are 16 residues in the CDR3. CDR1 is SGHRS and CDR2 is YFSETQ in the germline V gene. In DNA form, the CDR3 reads TGCGCCAGCAGCTCCTTACCCGGGACAGGGGAAGAGACCCAGTACTTC. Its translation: CASSSLPGTGEETQYF.

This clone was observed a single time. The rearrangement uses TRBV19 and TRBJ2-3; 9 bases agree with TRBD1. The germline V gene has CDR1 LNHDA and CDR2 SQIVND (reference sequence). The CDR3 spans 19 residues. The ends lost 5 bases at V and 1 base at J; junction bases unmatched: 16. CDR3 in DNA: TGTGCCAGTAGTGAGGCCGGGACAGGGTATGGGTTGCGCACAGATACGCAGTATTTT. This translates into CASSEAGTGYGLRTDTQYF.

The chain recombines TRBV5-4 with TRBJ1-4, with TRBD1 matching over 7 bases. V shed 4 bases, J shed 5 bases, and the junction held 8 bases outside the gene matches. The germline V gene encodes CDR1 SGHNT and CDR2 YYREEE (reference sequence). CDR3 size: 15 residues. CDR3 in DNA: TGTGCCAGCAGCATCCGGACAGGCGCCAATGAAAAACTGTTTTTT. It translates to CASSIRTGANEKLFF.

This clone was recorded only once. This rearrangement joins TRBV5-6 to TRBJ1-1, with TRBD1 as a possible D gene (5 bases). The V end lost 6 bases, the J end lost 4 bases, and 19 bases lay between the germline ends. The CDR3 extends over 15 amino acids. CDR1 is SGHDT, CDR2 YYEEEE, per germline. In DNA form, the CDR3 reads TGTGCCAGCATCCGGAGGTGGAGGGGATTCACTGAAGCTTTCTTT. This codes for CASIRRWRGFTEAFF.

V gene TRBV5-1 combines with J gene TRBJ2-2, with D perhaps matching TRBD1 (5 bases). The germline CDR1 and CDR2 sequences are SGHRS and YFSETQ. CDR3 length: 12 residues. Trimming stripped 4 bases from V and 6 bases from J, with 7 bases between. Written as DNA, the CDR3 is TGCGCCAGCAGCCAGACAGCCGGGGAGCTGTTTTTT. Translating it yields CASSQTAGELFF.

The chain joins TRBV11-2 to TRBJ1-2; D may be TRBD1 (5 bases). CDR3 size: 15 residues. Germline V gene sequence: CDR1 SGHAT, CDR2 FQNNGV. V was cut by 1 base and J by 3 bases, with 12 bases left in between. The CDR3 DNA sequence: TGTGCCAGCAGCTTAGTAGGGGTAGGGGACTATGGCTACACCTTC. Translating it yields CASSLVGVGDYGYTF.

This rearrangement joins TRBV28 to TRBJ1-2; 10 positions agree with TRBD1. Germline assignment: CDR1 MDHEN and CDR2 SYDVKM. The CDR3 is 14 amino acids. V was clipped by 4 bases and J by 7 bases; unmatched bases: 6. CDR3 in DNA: TGTGCCAGCAGTTCTGGGACAGGGGACGGTGGCTACACCTTC. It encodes CASSSGTGDGGYTF.

The CDR3 loop is CASSQDTVRRGEKLFF. For the CDR3, the DNA is TGTGCCAGCAGCCAAGATACGGTGCGAAGAGGGGAAAAACTGTTTTTT. The rearrangement links TRBV3-1 (or the pseudogene TRBV3-2) to TRBJ1-4; D is unresolved. Germline V gene sequence: CDR1 LGHDT, CDR2 YNNKEL (reference sequence). The V gene lost 0 bases and the J gene lost 8 bases, with 16 bases spanning the gap. This CDR3 contains 16 residues.

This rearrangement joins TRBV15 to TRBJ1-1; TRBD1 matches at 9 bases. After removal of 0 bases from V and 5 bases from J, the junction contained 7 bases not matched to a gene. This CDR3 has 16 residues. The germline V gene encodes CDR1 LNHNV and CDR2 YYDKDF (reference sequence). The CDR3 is CATSRDLRTGDTEAFF. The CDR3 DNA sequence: TGTGCCACCAGCAGAGATCTAAGGACAGGGGATACTGAAGCTTTCTTT.

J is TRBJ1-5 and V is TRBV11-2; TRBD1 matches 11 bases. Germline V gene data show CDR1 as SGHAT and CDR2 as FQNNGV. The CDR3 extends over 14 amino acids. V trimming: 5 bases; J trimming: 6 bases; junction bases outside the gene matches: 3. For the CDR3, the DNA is TGTGCCAGCAGCCTAGGACAGGGGGCTCAGCCCCAGCATTTT. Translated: CASSLGQGAQPQHF.

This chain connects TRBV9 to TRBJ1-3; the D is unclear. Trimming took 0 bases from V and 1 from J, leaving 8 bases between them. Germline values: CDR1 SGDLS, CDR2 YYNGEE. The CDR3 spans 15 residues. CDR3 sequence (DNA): TGTGCCAGCAGCGTAGGTGGAGGGTCTGGAAACACCATATATTTT. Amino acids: CASSVGGGSGNTIYF.

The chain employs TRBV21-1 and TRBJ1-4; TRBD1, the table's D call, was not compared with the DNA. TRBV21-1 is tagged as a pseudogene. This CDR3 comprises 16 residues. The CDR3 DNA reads TGTGCCAGCAGCACCACAGGGGGCGCAGGCTATGAAAAACTGTTTTTT. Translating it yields CASSTTGGAGYEKLFF.

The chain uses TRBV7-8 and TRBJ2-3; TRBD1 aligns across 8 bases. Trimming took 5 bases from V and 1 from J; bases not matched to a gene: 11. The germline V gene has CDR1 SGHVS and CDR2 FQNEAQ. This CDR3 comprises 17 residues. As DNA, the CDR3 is TGTGCCAGCAGCGTGGAGCAGGGGGCTTATCGCACAGATACGCAGTATTTT. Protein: CASSVEQGAYRTDTQYF.

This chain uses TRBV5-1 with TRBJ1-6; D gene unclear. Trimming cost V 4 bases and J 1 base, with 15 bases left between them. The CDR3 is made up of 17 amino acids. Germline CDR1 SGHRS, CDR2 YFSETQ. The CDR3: CASSRTGEGSYNSPLHF. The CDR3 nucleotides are TGCGCCAGCAGCCGGACGGGAGAAGGGTCCTATAATTCACCCCTCCACTTT.

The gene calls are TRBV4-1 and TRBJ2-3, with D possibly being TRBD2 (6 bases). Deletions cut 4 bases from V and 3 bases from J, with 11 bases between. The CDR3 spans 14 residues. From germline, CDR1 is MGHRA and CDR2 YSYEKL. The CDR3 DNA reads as TGCGCCAGCAGCCTCGGTGGGGGGACAGATACGCAGTATTTT. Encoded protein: CASSLGGGTDTQYF.

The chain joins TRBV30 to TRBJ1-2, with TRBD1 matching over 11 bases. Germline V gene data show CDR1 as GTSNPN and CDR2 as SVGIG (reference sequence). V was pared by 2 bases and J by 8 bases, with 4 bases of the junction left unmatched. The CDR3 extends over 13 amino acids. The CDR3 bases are TGTGCCTGGAGTACCGGGACAGGGGGAGGCTACACCTTC. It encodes CAWSTGTGGGYTF.

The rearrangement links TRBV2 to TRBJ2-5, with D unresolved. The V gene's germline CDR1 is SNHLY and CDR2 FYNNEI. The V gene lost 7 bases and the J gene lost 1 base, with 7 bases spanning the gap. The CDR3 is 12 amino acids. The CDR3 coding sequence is TGTGCCAGCACAGTTTTCCAAGAGACCCAGTACTTC. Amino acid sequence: CASTVFQETQYF. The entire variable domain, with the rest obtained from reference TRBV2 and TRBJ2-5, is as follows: EPEVTQTPSHQVTQMGQEVILRCVPISNHLYFYWYRQILGQKVEFLVSFYNNEISEKSEIFDDQFSVERPDGSNFTLKIRSTKLEDSAMYFCASTVFQETQYFGPGTRLLVL.

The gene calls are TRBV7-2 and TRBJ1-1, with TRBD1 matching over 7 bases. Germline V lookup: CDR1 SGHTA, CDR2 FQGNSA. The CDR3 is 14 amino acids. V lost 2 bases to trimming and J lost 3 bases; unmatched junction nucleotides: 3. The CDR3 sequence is CASSLRQGYTEAFF. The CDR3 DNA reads TGTGCCAGCAGCTTACGACAGGGTTACACTGAAGCTTTCTTT.

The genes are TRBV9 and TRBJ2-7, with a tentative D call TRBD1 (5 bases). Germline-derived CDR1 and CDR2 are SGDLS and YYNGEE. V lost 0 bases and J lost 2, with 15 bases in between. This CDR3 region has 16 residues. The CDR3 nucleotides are TGTGCCAGCAGCGTAGGTTCGGTTGGGGCTGCCTACGAGCAGTACTTC. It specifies CASSVGSVGAAYEQYF.

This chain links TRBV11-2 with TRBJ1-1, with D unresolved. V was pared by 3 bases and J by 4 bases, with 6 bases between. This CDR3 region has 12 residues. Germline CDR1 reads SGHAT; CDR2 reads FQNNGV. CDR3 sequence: CASSFSGTEAFF. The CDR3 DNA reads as TGTGCCAGCAGCTTCTCAGGCACTGAAGCTTTCTTT.

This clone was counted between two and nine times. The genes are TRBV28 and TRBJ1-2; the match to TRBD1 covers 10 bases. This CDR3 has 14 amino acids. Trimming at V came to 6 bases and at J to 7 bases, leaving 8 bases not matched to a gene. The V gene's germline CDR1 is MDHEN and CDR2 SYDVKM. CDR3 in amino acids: CASRPSGQGSGYTF. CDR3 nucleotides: TGTGCCAGCAGGCCCTCGGGACAGGGGTCTGGCTACACCTTC.

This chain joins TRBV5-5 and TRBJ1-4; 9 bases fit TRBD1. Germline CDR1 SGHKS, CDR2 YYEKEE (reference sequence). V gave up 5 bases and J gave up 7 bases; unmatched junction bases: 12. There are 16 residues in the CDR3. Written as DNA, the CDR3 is TGTGCCAGCAGAATCAACCCGGGACAGGGTAGTGAAAAACTGTTTTTT. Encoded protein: CASRINPGQGSEKLFF.

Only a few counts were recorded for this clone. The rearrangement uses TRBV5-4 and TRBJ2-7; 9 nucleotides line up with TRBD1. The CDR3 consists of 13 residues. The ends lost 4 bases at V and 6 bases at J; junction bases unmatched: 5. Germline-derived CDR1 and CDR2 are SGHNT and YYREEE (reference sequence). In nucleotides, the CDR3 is TGTGCCAGCAGCCGACAGGGGGATGGCGAGCAGTACTTC. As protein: CASSRQGDGEQYF.

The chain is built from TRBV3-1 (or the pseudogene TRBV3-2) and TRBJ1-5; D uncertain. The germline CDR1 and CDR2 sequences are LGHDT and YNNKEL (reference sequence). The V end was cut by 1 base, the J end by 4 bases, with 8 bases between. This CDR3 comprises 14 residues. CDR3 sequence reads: CASSQVSVNQPQHF. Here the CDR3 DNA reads TGTGCCAGCAGCCAAGTCTCCGTGAATCAGCCCCAGCATTTT.

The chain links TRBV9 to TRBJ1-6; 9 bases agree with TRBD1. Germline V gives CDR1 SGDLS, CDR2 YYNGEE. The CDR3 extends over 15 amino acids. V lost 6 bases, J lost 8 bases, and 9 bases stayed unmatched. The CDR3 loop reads CASTPRDRADSPLHF. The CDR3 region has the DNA TGTGCCAGCACCCCCCGGGACAGGGCGGATTCACCCCTCCACTTT.

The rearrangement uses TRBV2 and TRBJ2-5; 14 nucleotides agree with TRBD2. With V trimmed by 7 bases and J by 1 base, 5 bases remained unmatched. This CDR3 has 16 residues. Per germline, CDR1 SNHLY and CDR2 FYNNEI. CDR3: CASKGTSGSIQETQYF. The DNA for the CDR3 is TGTGCCAGCAAAGGGACTAGCGGGAGTATCCAAGAGACCCAGTACTTC.

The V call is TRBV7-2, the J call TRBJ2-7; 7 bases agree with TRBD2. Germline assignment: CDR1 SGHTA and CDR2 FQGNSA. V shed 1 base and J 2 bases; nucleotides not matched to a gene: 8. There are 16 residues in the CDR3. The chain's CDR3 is CASSLGAAAGTYEQYF. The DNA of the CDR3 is TGTGCCAGCAGCTTAGGCGCTGCAGCGGGGACCTACGAGCAGTACTTC.

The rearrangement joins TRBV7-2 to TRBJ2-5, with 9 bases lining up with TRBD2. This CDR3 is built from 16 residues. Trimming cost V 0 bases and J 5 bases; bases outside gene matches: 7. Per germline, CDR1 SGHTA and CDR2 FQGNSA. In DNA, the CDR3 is TGTGCCAGCAGCTTAGCGGGTAGCGGGGGCCGGGAGACCCAGTACTTC. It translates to CASSLAGSGGRETQYF.

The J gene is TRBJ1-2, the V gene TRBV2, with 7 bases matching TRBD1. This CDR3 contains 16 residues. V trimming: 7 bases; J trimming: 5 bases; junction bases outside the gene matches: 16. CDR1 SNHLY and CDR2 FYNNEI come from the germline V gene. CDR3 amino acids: CASILRAGTATYGYTF. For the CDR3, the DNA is TGTGCCAGCATCCTGAGAGCCGGGACAGCGACTTATGGCTACACCTTC.

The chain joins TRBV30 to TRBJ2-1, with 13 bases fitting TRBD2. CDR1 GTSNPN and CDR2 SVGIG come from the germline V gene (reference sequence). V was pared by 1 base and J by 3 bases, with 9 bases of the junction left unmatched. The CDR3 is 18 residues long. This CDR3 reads CAWSGTQGTSGDYNEQFF. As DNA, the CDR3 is TGTGCCTGGAGTGGAACCCAAGGGACTAGCGGGGACTACAATGAGCAGTTCTTC.